Below, one T cell receptor (beta chain) is given with its context. The sample belongs to a study of shared clonotypes between healthy human individuals. On the study more broadly: Donors consisted of a couple of women and a few men between 18 and 49.

Genomic DNA of each subset was evenly split across several immunoSEQ plates. Some clones are missing from TCRdb's copy, which holds only in-frame ones; the method was immunoSEQ multiplex PCR. The repertoire holds 450,000 to 600,000 clones, with 60% to 85% as singletons. The receptor comes from a woman in her thirties or forties in good health. Some clones in this sample may be carry-over from other donors' samples. Sequenced sample: PBMCs.

The CDR3 bases are TGTGCCAGCAGCTTGGGACTAGCGGGGGCCGGGGAGCTGTTTTTT. Its protein product is CASSLGLAGAGELFF. The chain recombines TRBV7-3 with TRBJ2-2; 14 bases are shared with TRBD2. CDR1 is SGHTA, CDR2 FQGTGA, per germline. The CDR3 has 15 amino acids. The J segment lost 6 bases and the V segment lost 3 bases, leaving 0 bases of the junction unmatched.